A selection of T cell receptor beta chains follows, all from one sample in a study of control samples from healthy donors and cancer patients. Sequencing was performed with immunoSEQ multiplex PCR; in TCRdb, only in-frame clones are kept and a portion is missing. The table lists about 220,000 clones, about 95% of them singletons. Sequencing input: blood. These receptors all stem from a man aged 45-60 years in good health. Both conserved end residues are part of each CDR3. D genes are given only for firm matches. The listing skips clone size in some rows; elsewhere it reads once, few, many or a size class.

clone size: -
D gene: -
V gene: TRBV5-6
J gene: TRBJ1-2
CDR3 DNA: TGTGCCAGCAGCTTGAGAGACTATGGCTACACCTTC
CDR3 protein: CASSLRDYGYTF

clone size: -
D gene: -
V gene: TRBV10-2
J gene: TRBJ1-6
CDR3 DNA: TGCGCCAGCAGCACAGGGAGAGAATCACCCCTCCACTTT
CDR3 protein: CASSTGRESPLHF

clone size: -
D gene: -
V gene: TRBV18
J gene: TRBJ2-5
CDR3 DNA: TGTGCCAGCTTACCGCTGGCGGTCCAAGAGACCCAGTACTTC
CDR3 protein: CASLPLAVQETQYF

clone size: -
D gene: -
V gene: TRBV19
J gene: TRBJ1-5
CDR3 DNA: TGTGCCAGTAGTACAGGGGCCGGTCTAGATCAGCCCCAGCATTTT
CDR3 protein: CASSTGAGLDQPQHF

clone size: -
D gene: -
V gene: TRBV2
J gene: TRBJ1-2
CDR3 DNA: TGTGCCAGCAGTGAACGGTCGGGGGACTATGGCTACACCTTC
CDR3 protein: CASSERSGDYGYTF

clone size: -
D gene: -
V gene: TRBV11-1
J gene: TRBJ1-6
CDR3 DNA: TGTGCCAGCAGCTTTACGACAGTAAAAAATTCACCCCTCCACTTT
CDR3 protein: CASSFTTVKNSPLHF

clone size: -
D gene: TRBD2
V gene: TRBV7-9
J gene: TRBJ2-1
CDR3 DNA: TGTGCCAGCGGACTAGCGGGGGGCAATGAGCAGTTCTTC
CDR3 protein: CASGLAGGNEQFF

clone size: once
D gene: -
V gene: TRBV3-1/TRBV3-2
J gene: TRBJ1-1
CDR3 DNA: TGTGCCAGCAGCCCCGCCGGGGGGAAGGTACGCACTGAAGCTTTCTTT
CDR3 protein: CASSPAGGKVRTEAFF

clone size: -
D gene: -
V gene: TRBV5-1
J gene: TRBJ1-1
CDR3 DNA: TGCGCCAGCAAGGGGACTCCGGGACACCTGAACACTGAAGCTTTCTTT
CDR3 protein: CASKGTPGHLNTEAFF

clone size: once
D gene: -
V gene: TRBV11-2
J gene: TRBJ2-5
CDR3 DNA: TGTGCCAGCAGCTTAGGTGCTTACGTGGCGACCCAGTACTTC
CDR3 protein: CASSLGAYVATQYF

clone size: -
D gene: -
V gene: TRBV2
J gene: TRBJ2-3
CDR3 DNA: TGTGCCAGCAGGCTTATGGATACGCAGTATTTT
CDR3 protein: CASRLMDTQYF

clone size: -
D gene: -
V gene: TRBV7-2
J gene: TRBJ2-2
CDR3 DNA: TGTGCCAGCAGCCGGGACACCCTTTCGAACACCGGGGAGCTGTTTTTT
CDR3 protein: CASSRDTLSNTGELFF

clone size: -
D gene: -
V gene: TRBV2
J gene: TRBJ2-3
CDR3 DNA: TGTGCCAGCAGTGTTGCTGGCACAGATACGCAGTATTTT
CDR3 protein: CASSVAGTDTQYF

clone size: -
D gene: -
V gene: TRBV4-3
J gene: TRBJ2-1
CDR3 DNA: TGCGCCAGCAGCCCGATCCGCGGGGATTCCTACAATGAGCAGTTCTTC
CDR3 protein: CASSPIRGDSYNEQFF

clone size: -
D gene: -
V gene: TRBV7-2
J gene: TRBJ2-5
CDR3 DNA: TGTGCCAGCAGCTCGCCTGTAGAGTTAGGGACCCAGTACTTC
CDR3 protein: CASSSPVELGTQYF

clone size: -
D gene: -
V gene: TRBV6-6
J gene: TRBJ1-6
CDR3 DNA: TGTGCCAGCAGTCGACCGACAGGTATTCAGTCGAATTCACCCCTCCACTTT
CDR3 protein: CASSRPTGIQSNSPLHF

clone size: few
D gene: -
V gene: TRBV19
J gene: TRBJ1-2
CDR3 DNA: TGTGCCAGTACCCTGCGGAGGGTGGGGGACGTTGACTATGGCTACACCTTC
CDR3 protein: CASTLRRVGDVDYGYTF

clone size: -
D gene: -
V gene: TRBV19
J gene: TRBJ1-1
CDR3 DNA: TGTGCCAGTAGTCTTACAATGGGCACTGAAGCTTTCTTT
CDR3 protein: CASSLTMGTEAFF

clone size: -
D gene: -
V gene: TRBV2
J gene: TRBJ1-5
CDR3 DNA: TGTGCCAGCAGCCCTCTCCCGGGGGGTATGGGTCAGCCCCAGCATTTT
CDR3 protein: CASSPLPGGMGQPQHF

clone size: -
D gene: -
V gene: TRBV6-1
J gene: TRBJ1-1
CDR3 DNA: TGTGCCAGCAGTCCCGGGACCGGGAAAAACACTGAAGCTTTCTTT
CDR3 protein: CASSPGTGKNTEAFF

clone size: -
D gene: -
V gene: TRBV6-4
J gene: TRBJ1-1
CDR3 DNA: TGTGCCAGCAGTGAAGGGGCAGGTACTGAAGCTTTCTTT
CDR3 protein: CASSEGAGTEAFF

clone size: -
D gene: TRBD1
V gene: TRBV28
J gene: TRBJ1-4
CDR3 DNA: TGTGCCAGCAGTCCCTCTTACACAGGGGGCAAGGAAAAACTGTTTTTT
CDR3 protein: CASSPSYTGGKEKLFF

clone size: -
D gene: -
V gene: TRBV5-1
J gene: TRBJ1-4
CDR3 DNA: TGCGCCAGCAGCTGGGATGGAAATGCTAATGAAAAACTGTTTTTT
CDR3 protein: CASSWDGNANEKLFF

clone size: -
D gene: TRBD1
V gene: TRBV7-2
J gene: TRBJ1-2
CDR3 DNA: TGTGCCAGCAGCTTAGACAGGGGTTTACACTATGGCTACACCTTC
CDR3 protein: CASSLDRGLHYGYTF

clone size: once
D gene: -
V gene: TRBV2
J gene: TRBJ1-1
CDR3 DNA: TGTGCCAGCAGTGGACAGTTTGAAGCTTTCTTT
CDR3 protein: CASSGQFEAFF

clone size: -
D gene: TRBD2
V gene: TRBV11-3
J gene: TRBJ2-7
CDR3 DNA: TGTGCCAGCAGCGCGGGACTAGATTCTGGTGAGCAGTACTTC
CDR3 protein: CASSAGLDSGEQYF

clone size: -
D gene: TRBD1
V gene: TRBV4-3
J gene: TRBJ1-4
CDR3 DNA: TGCGCCAGCAGCCTGTACAGGGGGCCCACTAATGAAAAACTGTTTTTT
CDR3 protein: CASSLYRGPTNEKLFF

clone size: -
D gene: TRBD1
V gene: TRBV4-3
J gene: TRBJ2-7
CDR3 DNA: TGCGCCAGCAGCCAAGAGAGACAGGGGGCCCCCGAGCAGTACTTC
CDR3 protein: CASSQERQGAPEQYF

clone size: -
D gene: TRBD2
V gene: TRBV7-2
J gene: TRBJ2-5
CDR3 DNA: TGTGCCAGCAGCAAGACTAGCGGGGTCCAAGAGACCCAGTACTTC
CDR3 protein: CASSKTSGVQETQYF

clone size: -
D gene: -
V gene: TRBV11-2
J gene: TRBJ1-3
CDR3 DNA: TGTGCCAGCAGCTTAGCTGGGTCTGGAAACACCATATATTTT
CDR3 protein: CASSLAGSGNTIYF

clone size: -
D gene: TRBD1
V gene: TRBV10-1
J gene: TRBJ2-3
CDR3 DNA: TGCGCCAGCGGGACAGGGGGTTCAGATACGCAGTATTTT
CDR3 protein: CASGTGGSDTQYF

clone size: -
D gene: -
V gene: TRBV4-1
J gene: TRBJ1-1
CDR3 DNA: TGCGCCAGCAGCCAAGATACAGTCGGGGGTATCGGAGCTTTCTTT
CDR3 protein: CASSQDTVGGIGAFF

clone size: -
D gene: TRBD1
V gene: TRBV2
J gene: TRBJ1-3
CDR3 DNA: TGTGCCAGCAGTGTGACAGGGGGCGCCTCTGGAAACACCATATATTTT
CDR3 protein: CASSVTGGASGNTIYF

clone size: -
D gene: -
V gene: TRBV27
J gene: TRBJ1-1
CDR3 DNA: TGTGCCAGCAGTTTAACATACAGGGTTGGGTTCACTGAAGCTTTCTTT
CDR3 protein: CASSLTYRVGFTEAFF

clone size: -
D gene: TRBD1
V gene: TRBV27
J gene: TRBJ2-5
CDR3 DNA: TGTGCCAGCAGTTTACGAGGGACAGCTCGCCAAGAGACCCAGTACTTC
CDR3 protein: CASSLRGTARQETQYF

clone size: -
D gene: -
V gene: TRBV7-9
J gene: TRBJ1-5
CDR3 DNA: TGTGCCAGCAGCCGGGGAGGGCTTAGCAATCAGCCCCAGCATTTT
CDR3 protein: CASSRGGLSNQPQHF

clone size: -
D gene: -
V gene: TRBV19
J gene: TRBJ1-2
CDR3 DNA: TGTGCCAGTAGTAAGACAGCCGGAATTAACTATGGCTACACCTTC
CDR3 protein: CASSKTAGINYGYTF

clone size: -
D gene: -
V gene: TRBV7-2
J gene: TRBJ1-4
CDR3 DNA: TGTGCCAGCAGCACGGGACACCGAGAAAAACTGTTTTTT
CDR3 protein: CASSTGHREKLFF